Listed below are T cell receptor beta chains from one sample, sequenced in a study of blood T cell repertoires in COVID-19. Clones were sequenced by immunoSEQ multiplex PCR, and TCRdb holds only the in-frame ones, with some missing. The sample has approximately 290,000 clones, 70% to 85% seen once. The sequencing sample was made of peripheral blood. The receptor source for this set is a human donor with COVID-19, enrolled during active disease. The donor label of this sample is uncertain. Both conserved end residues are part of each CDR3. The order of the fields is V gene, clone size, J gene, D gene, CDR3 protein, CDR3 DNA. The D gene is left open where the match is weak. A clone size is listed for some rows: how often the clone was seen (once, few, many), or a class if it is expanded.

v_gene: TRBV5-6; abundance: .; j_gene: TRBJ1-2; d_gene: .; CDR3aa: CASSLYRAQYGYTF; CDR3nt: TGTGCCAGCAGCTTGTACCGCGCCCAATATGGCTACACCTTC
v_gene: TRBV2; abundance: few; j_gene: TRBJ2-3; d_gene: .; CDR3aa: CASRTTGPRSTDTQYF; CDR3nt: TGTGCCAGCAGGACCACAGGGCCCCGGAGCACAGATACGCAGTATTTT
v_gene: TRBV6-5; abundance: .; j_gene: TRBJ2-7; d_gene: TRBD2; CDR3aa: CASSPSVAGGRTQYF; CDR3nt: TGTGCCAGCAGTCCGTCGGTAGCGGGAGGTAGGACGCAGTACTTC
v_gene: TRBV3-1/TRBV3-2; abundance: once; j_gene: TRBJ2-1; d_gene: .; CDR3aa: CASSLPGLEQFF; CDR3nt: TGTGCCAGCAGCCTACCCGGACTGGAGCAGTTCTTC
v_gene: TRBV7-9; abundance: .; j_gene: TRBJ1-4; d_gene: .; CDR3aa: CASSLVQGMVHEKLFF; CDR3nt: TGTGCCAGCAGCTTAGTTCAGGGGATGGTACATGAAAAACTGTTTTTT
v_gene: TRBV19; abundance: .; j_gene: TRBJ1-4; d_gene: TRBD1; CDR3aa: CASSIGRQGTEKLFF; CDR3nt: TGTGCCAGTAGTATAGGAAGACAGGGTACCGAAAAACTGTTTTTT
v_gene: TRBV28; abundance: once; j_gene: TRBJ2-7; d_gene: .; CDR3aa: CASTRQSPYEQYF; CDR3nt: TGTGCCAGCACCCGACAGAGCCCCTACGAGCAGTACTTC
v_gene: TRBV6-5; abundance: .; j_gene: TRBJ2-5; d_gene: .; CDR3aa: CASRPGERKTQYF; CDR3nt: TGTGCCAGCAGGCCGGGAGAAAGAAAGACCCAGTACTTC
v_gene: TRBV7-2; abundance: .; j_gene: TRBJ1-4; d_gene: TRBD1; CDR3aa: CASSTGTAQNEKLFF; CDR3nt: TGTGCCAGCAGCACAGGGACAGCCCAGAATGAAAAACTGTTTTTT
v_gene: TRBV24-1; abundance: .; j_gene: TRBJ2-1; d_gene: TRBD1; CDR3aa: CATSETGTGRNEQFF; CDR3nt: TGTGCCACCAGTGAGACCGGGACAGGGCGCAATGAGCAGTTCTTC
v_gene: TRBV30; abundance: .; j_gene: TRBJ2-7; d_gene: .; CDR3aa: CAWGRAVNEQYF; CDR3nt: TGTGCCTGGGGCCGAGCTGTAAACGAGCAGTACTTC
v_gene: TRBV2; abundance: .; j_gene: TRBJ2-7; d_gene: TRBD2; CDR3aa: CASRLAGVYEQYF; CDR3nt: TGTGCCAGCAGACTAGCGGGAGTTTACGAGCAGTACTTC
v_gene: TRBV6-5; abundance: .; j_gene: TRBJ1-4; d_gene: .; CDR3aa: CASRQGYGTNEKLFF; CDR3nt: TGTGCCAGCAGACAGGGCTACGGGACTAATGAAAAACTGTTTTTT
v_gene: TRBV9; abundance: .; j_gene: TRBJ2-7; d_gene: TRBD1; CDR3aa: CASSEGDRVGEQYF; CDR3nt: TGTGCCAGCAGCGAGGGGGACAGGGTAGGCGAGCAGTACTTC
v_gene: TRBV3-1/TRBV3-2; abundance: .; j_gene: TRBJ2-3; d_gene: .; CDR3aa: CASSQERFRSDTQYF; CDR3nt: TGTGCCAGCAGCCAAGAACGATTCCGGAGTGATACGCAGTATTTT
v_gene: TRBV10-3; abundance: .; j_gene: TRBJ1-2; d_gene: .; CDR3aa: CAIPGRGGYTF; CDR3nt: TGTGCCATCCCCGGGAGGGGTGGCTACACCTTC
v_gene: TRBV27; abundance: .; j_gene: TRBJ1-5; d_gene: .; CDR3aa: CASSPRSGTNQPQHF; CDR3nt: TGTGCCAGCAGTCCCCGGAGCGGGACCAATCAGCCCCAGCATTTT
v_gene: TRBV7-9; abundance: .; j_gene: TRBJ1-2; d_gene: .; CDR3aa: CASGGYGYTF; CDR3nt: TGTGCCAGCGGCGGATATGGCTACACCTTC
v_gene: TRBV29-1; abundance: .; j_gene: TRBJ2-7; d_gene: TRBD2; CDR3aa: CSVGLAGVKQYF; CDR3nt: TGCAGCGTGGGACTAGCGGGAGTGAAGCAGTACTTC
v_gene: TRBV18; abundance: .; j_gene: TRBJ2-3; d_gene: TRBD1; CDR3aa: CASSYGTGPSTDTQYF; CDR3nt: TGTGCCAGCTCATACGGGACAGGCCCGAGCACAGATACGCAGTATTTT
v_gene: TRBV27; abundance: .; j_gene: TRBJ1-1; d_gene: .; CDR3aa: CASSWGSGGNTEAFF; CDR3nt: TGTGCCAGCAGCTGGGGTTCGGGGGGAAACACTGAAGCTTTCTTT
v_gene: TRBV27; abundance: once; j_gene: TRBJ1-5; d_gene: .; CDR3aa: CASSWGGRANQPQHF; CDR3nt: TGTGCCAGCAGTTGGGGTGGGAGGGCCAATCAGCCCCAGCATTTT
v_gene: TRBV28; abundance: .; j_gene: TRBJ1-1; d_gene: TRBD1; CDR3aa: CASSSRGTGTFGTEAFF; CDR3nt: TGTGCCAGCAGCTCCCGTGGGACAGGGACCTTCGGCACTGAAGCTTTCTTT
v_gene: TRBV29-1; abundance: once; j_gene: TRBJ1-1; d_gene: .; CDR3aa: CSVDKGVNTEAFF; CDR3nt: TGCAGCGTTGATAAAGGAGTGAACACTGAAGCTTTCTTT
v_gene: TRBV3-1/TRBV3-2; abundance: .; j_gene: TRBJ2-1; d_gene: .; CDR3aa: CASSNWGLLGEQFF; CDR3nt: TGTGCCAGCAGCAATTGGGGCCTCCTGGGTGAGCAGTTCTTC
v_gene: TRBV19; abundance: .; j_gene: TRBJ2-7; d_gene: .; CDR3aa: CASAFGGTYSYEQYF; CDR3nt: TGTGCCAGTGCATTCGGCGGGACCTACTCCTACGAGCAGTACTTC
v_gene: TRBV19; abundance: .; j_gene: TRBJ2-7; d_gene: .; CDR3aa: CASSITESSYEQYF; CDR3nt: TGTGCCAGTAGTATCACGGAGTCCTCCTACGAGCAGTACTTC
v_gene: TRBV9; abundance: few; j_gene: TRBJ2-7; d_gene: .; CDR3aa: CASSVSGTPSYEQYF; CDR3nt: TGTGCCAGCAGCGTTTCCGGGACACCCTCCTACGAGCAGTACTTC
v_gene: TRBV6-2/TRBV6-3; abundance: once; j_gene: TRBJ2-1; d_gene: TRBD2; CDR3aa: CASSKIPEAGGPWSQFF; CDR3nt: TGTGCCAGCAGTAAGATCCCCGAAGCGGGAGGGCCGTGGTCGCAGTTCTTC
v_gene: TRBV7-3; abundance: .; j_gene: TRBJ2-1; d_gene: TRBD1; CDR3aa: CASSSGSGTGSPLGDEQFF; CDR3nt: TGTGCCAGCAGCTCAGGGTCCGGGACAGGGAGTCCCCTTGGGGATGAGCAGTTCTTC
v_gene: TRBV11-2; abundance: .; j_gene: TRBJ2-2; d_gene: .; CDR3aa: CASSFLTPLVNTGELFF; CDR3nt: TGTGCCAGCAGCTTCCTGACACCCCTGGTGAACACCGGGGAGCTGTTTTTT
v_gene: TRBV5-1; abundance: .; j_gene: TRBJ1-4; d_gene: .; CDR3aa: CASSLDTVNEKLFF; CDR3nt: TGCGCCAGCAGCCTCGACACCGTCAATGAAAAACTGTTTTTT
v_gene: TRBV12-3/TRBV12-4; abundance: .; j_gene: TRBJ1-1; d_gene: .; CDR3aa: CASSLKGDTEAFF; CDR3nt: TGTGCCAGCAGTTTAAAGGGGGACACTGAAGCTTTCTTT
v_gene: TRBV5-4; abundance: .; j_gene: TRBJ2-1; d_gene: .; CDR3aa: CASSLGQFRSYNEQFF; CDR3nt: TGTGCCAGCAGCTTGGGTCAGTTTCGCTCCTACAATGAGCAGTTCTTC
v_gene: TRBV5-5; abundance: .; j_gene: TRBJ2-7; d_gene: .; CDR3aa: CASSFSPFGDFSYEQYF; CDR3nt: TGTGCCAGCAGCTTCTCTCCGTTCGGTGACTTCTCCTACGAGCAGTACTTC
v_gene: TRBV6-4; abundance: once; j_gene: TRBJ1-5; d_gene: .; CDR3aa: CASSDESGQPQHF; CDR3nt: TGTGCCAGCAGTGACGAGAGCGGCCAGCCCCAGCATTTT
v_gene: TRBV30; abundance: .; j_gene: TRBJ2-5; d_gene: TRBD2; CDR3aa: CAWSVVLAGEETQYF; CDR3nt: TGTGCCTGGAGTGTAGTACTAGCGGGAGAAGAGACCCAGTACTTC
v_gene: TRBV5-1; abundance: .; j_gene: TRBJ1-4; d_gene: .; CDR3aa: CASSLARLRQNEKLFF; CDR3nt: TGCGCCAGCAGCTTGGCCAGGTTACGGCAGAATGAAAAACTGTTTTTT
v_gene: TRBV3-1/TRBV3-2; abundance: .; j_gene: TRBJ2-1; d_gene: TRBD1; CDR3aa: CASSHPGTGSYNEQFF; CDR3nt: TGTGCCAGCAGCCATCCCGGGACAGGCTCCTACAATGAGCAGTTCTTC
v_gene: TRBV28; abundance: .; j_gene: TRBJ1-2; d_gene: TRBD1; CDR3aa: CASSHPQGAQAGYTF; CDR3nt: TGTGCCAGCAGTCACCCTCAGGGGGCGCAGGCTGGCTACACCTTC
v_gene: TRBV11-3; abundance: .; j_gene: TRBJ2-7; d_gene: .; CDR3aa: CASSLGGEYEQYF; CDR3nt: TGTGCCAGCAGCTTAGGGGGCGAGTACGAGCAGTACTTC
v_gene: TRBV9; abundance: .; j_gene: TRBJ1-1; d_gene: TRBD1; CDR3aa: CASSKDRGEGTEAFF; CDR3nt: TGTGCCAGCAGCAAGGACAGGGGCGAAGGCACTGAAGCTTTCTTT
v_gene: TRBV7-2; abundance: .; j_gene: TRBJ2-7; d_gene: .; CDR3aa: CASSFLNEQYF; CDR3nt: TGTGCCAGCAGCTTTCTAAACGAGCAGTACTTC
v_gene: TRBV7-2; abundance: .; j_gene: TRBJ1-1; d_gene: .; CDR3aa: CASSFNTFEAFF; CDR3nt: TGTGCCAGCAGCTTTAATACATTCGAAGCTTTCTTT
v_gene: TRBV28; abundance: .; j_gene: TRBJ2-7; d_gene: .; CDR3aa: CASSLEVNRREYF; CDR3nt: TGTGCCAGCAGTTTGGAGGTAAACAGGAGGGAGTACTTC
v_gene: TRBV6-5; abundance: .; j_gene: TRBJ2-2; d_gene: .; CDR3aa: CASSRGGSGELFF; CDR3nt: TGTGCCAGCAGTCGAGGGGGTTCCGGGGAGCTGTTTTTT
v_gene: TRBV29-1; abundance: .; j_gene: TRBJ1-2; d_gene: .; CDR3aa: CSVTPLTGNYGYTF; CDR3nt: TGCAGCGTTACACCCCTGACAGGCAACTATGGCTACACCTTC
v_gene: TRBV15; abundance: .; j_gene: TRBJ1-2; d_gene: TRBD1; CDR3aa: CATSRPRTGEIYGYTF; CDR3nt: TGTGCCACCAGCAGACCACGGACAGGGGAAATCTATGGCTACACCTTC
v_gene: TRBV19; abundance: .; j_gene: TRBJ2-7; d_gene: .; CDR3aa: CASSRDIVAYEQYF; CDR3nt: TGTGCCAGTAGCCGGGACATCGTAGCCTACGAGCAGTACTTC
v_gene: TRBV14; abundance: .; j_gene: TRBJ2-7; d_gene: .; CDR3aa: CASSPDWGGEQYF; CDR3nt: TGTGCCAGCAGCCCGGACTGGGGTGGGGAGCAGTACTTC
v_gene: TRBV6-2/TRBV6-3; abundance: once; j_gene: TRBJ1-4; d_gene: .; CDR3aa: CASSPLGSVANEKLFF; CDR3nt: TGTGCCAGCAGCCCACTGGGGAGTGTGGCTAATGAAAAACTGTTTTTT
v_gene: TRBV28; abundance: .; j_gene: TRBJ1-4; d_gene: .; CDR3aa: CASSLQGVAEKLFF; CDR3nt: TGTGCCAGCAGTTTACAAGGAGTTGCTGAAAAACTGTTTTTT
v_gene: TRBV28; abundance: .; j_gene: TRBJ1-3; d_gene: .; CDR3aa: CASSLGGGQGLGNTIYF; CDR3nt: TGTGCCAGCAGTTTAGGAGGCGGGCAGGGACTTGGAAACACCATATATTTT
v_gene: TRBV2; abundance: .; j_gene: TRBJ2-1; d_gene: .; CDR3aa: CARDGNEQFF; CDR3nt: TGTGCCAGAGACGGGAATGAGCAGTTCTTC
v_gene: TRBV19; abundance: .; j_gene: TRBJ1-2; d_gene: .; CDR3aa: CASSIDRNYGYTF; CDR3nt: TGTGCCAGTAGTATAGACAGAAACTATGGCTACACCTTC
v_gene: TRBV4-2; abundance: .; j_gene: TRBJ2-1; d_gene: .; CDR3aa: CASSRGGDYNEQFF; CDR3nt: TGTGCCAGCAGCCGGGGCGGGGATTACAATGAGCAGTTCTTC